A selection of T cell receptor beta chains follows, all from one sample in a study of T cells in Graves' hyperthyroidism and ophthalmopathy. Each CDR3 protein is one row after TCRdb ran MiXCR on the multiplex PCR reads. Of about 400,000 distinct CDR3 sequences in the sample, 15% were seen once. Sequenced: blood. The receptors stem from a woman in her 30s with Graves' hyperthyroidism. The CDR3 runs from the conserved cysteine through the conserved F or W. A D gene is named only where the DNA matches it firmly. The size field is filled for only some rows; it gives once, few, many or a size class.

many,TRBV11-2,TRBD2,TRBJ2-4,TGTGCCAGCAGCATCCCCGGGACTAGCGGGAGTCAGGCCAAAAACATTCAGTACTTC,CASSIPGTSGSQAKNIQYF
many,TRBV5-1,NA,TRBJ1-1,TGCGCCAGCAGCTGGGACGGAGGGACTGAAGGAGCTTTCTTT,CASSWDGGTEGAFF
many,TRBV5-1,TRBD1,TRBJ2-2,TGCGCCAGCAGCCAAAACACGGGACAGGGTCCCGGGGAGCTGTTTTTT,CASSQNTGQGPGELFF
many,TRBV28,TRBD2,TRBJ2-3,TGTGCCAGCAGTTCCCCCCTTTCGGGAGGGGACACAGATACGCAGTATTTT,CASSSPLSGGDTDTQYF
few,TRBV28,TRBD1,TRBJ1-2,TGTGCCAGCAGTACGGACAGGATGAACTATGGCTACACCTTC,CASSTDRMNYGYTF
NA,TRBV30,NA,TRBJ2-5,TGTGCCTGGAGCCCGGAAGAGACCCAGTACTTC,CAWSPEETQYF
NA,TRBV20-1,NA,TRBJ2-1,TGCAGTGCTAGACGTGGGGCTTACAATGAGCAGTTCTTC,CSARRGAYNEQFF
many,TRBV18,NA,TRBJ2-6,TGTGCCAGCTCACTAGTGAGCTCTGGGGCCAACGTCCTGACTTTC,CASSLVSSGANVLTF
few,TRBV20-1,NA,TRBJ2-7,TGCAGTGCTAGGGATGTTAGTTACGAGCAGTACTTC,CSARDVSYEQYF
NA,TRBV29-1,TRBD2,TRBJ2-7,TGCAGCGTGAGGACTAGCGGTAGCTCCTACGAGCAGTACTTC,CSVRTSGSSYEQYF
many,TRBV20-1,TRBD1,TRBJ2-5,TGCAGTGCTAGAGATTGGGGACAGGGGTTTGAGACCCAGTACTTC,CSARDWGQGFETQYF
NA,TRBV29-1,NA,TRBJ2-1,TGCAGCGTGATACCGGGACATGAGAATGAGCAGTTCTTC,CSVIPGHENEQFF
NA,TRBV18,NA,TRBJ2-5,TGTGCCAGCTCAATCACAGGAGGGGAGACCCAGTACTTC,CASSITGGETQYF
many,TRBV10-3,NA,TRBJ2-5,TGTGCCTCAGGCCAGGGGGGTTTCTCTGAGACCCAGTACTTC,CASGQGGFSETQYF
many,TRBV7-9,NA,TRBJ1-1,TGTGCCAGCAGCCCGGGGCCGAGACAGTTGTCTCCCACTGAAGCTTTCTTT,CASSPGPRQLSPTEAFF
many,TRBV6-1,TRBD2,TRBJ2-1,TGTGCCAGCAGTGGACTAGCGGGAGCTAGCTCCTACAATGAGCAGTTCTTC,CASSGLAGASSYNEQFF
many,TRBV30,TRBD2,TRBJ2-7,TGTGCCTGGAGTAAGGCCAGCGGGGGGAACGAGCAGTACTTC,CAWSKASGGNEQYF
few,TRBV28,NA,TRBJ1-1,TGTGCCATCCGGGGGGGGGGGGGCGCGCAGGGTGAAGCTTTCTTT,CAIRGGGGAQGEAFF
NA,TRBV5-1,NA,TRBJ2-7,TGCGCCAGCAGCCACCCCCAGGCCGTCAGGAGCTCCTACGAGCAGTACTTC,CASSHPQAVRSSYEQYF
many,TRBV5-6,TRBD1,TRBJ2-1,TGTGCCAGCAGCTCCGGGACAGTAAGCTCCTACAATGAGCAGTTCTTC,CASSSGTVSSYNEQFF
many,TRBV30,TRBD2,TRBJ2-7,TGTGCCTGGAGTGTACTAGCGGGAGGAGAGCAGTACTTC,CAWSVLAGGEQYF
NA,TRBV6-1,NA,TRBJ2-7,TGTGCCAGCAGTCTAATTCTCGACAGTATGCACGAGCAGTACTTC,CASSLILDSMHEQYF
NA,TRBV4-1,NA,TRBJ2-5,TGCGCCAGCAGCCAAGGGCCTCCTTCGGGGTTGGAGACCCAGTACTTC,CASSQGPPSGLETQYF
NA,TRBV27,NA,TRBJ1-5,TGTGCCAGCAGTATCCGAGGGGGACAGCCCCAGCATTTT,CASSIRGGQPQHF
many,TRBV20-1,NA,TRBJ1-1,TGCAGTGCCCTCCCTGGGGGGGGTGAAGCTTTCTTT,CSALPGGGEAFF
few,TRBV28,NA,TRBJ1-4,TGTGCCAGCAGTTTAAGTGGGACCGTCGCACTGTTTTTT,CASSLSGTVALFF
few,TRBV6-5,NA,TRBJ2-7,TGTGCCAGCAGTTACTCTACGGCCTCCTACGAGCAGTACTTC,CASSYSTASYEQYF
NA,TRBV27,TRBD2,TRBJ2-7,TGTGCCAGCAGTTTCGGTAGCGGGACTTTTGAGCAGTACTTC,CASSFGSGTFEQYF
NA,TRBV29-1,NA,TRBJ2-5,TGCAGCGGAAGAAATCAAGAGACCCAGTACTTC,CSGRNQETQYF
NA,TRBV7-9,NA,TRBJ2-5,TGTGCCAGCAGCGGGGACTTGAGCGCCGGAGAGACCCAGTACTTC,CASSGDLSAGETQYF
many,TRBV6-2/TRBV6-3,TRBD1,TRBJ2-7,TGTGCCAGCTCAATTCGACAGGGGGCTTTCGTCTACGAGCAGTACTTC,CASSIRQGAFVYEQYF
NA,TRBV6-5,NA,TRBJ2-1,TGTGCCAGCAGTTACACACTAGCCGGGGGAGACAATGAGCAGTTCTTC,CASSYTLAGGDNEQFF
many,TRBV5-1,TRBD1,TRBJ1-1,TGCGCCAGCAGCTTGGGGGACAGGATGAACACTGAAGCTTTCTTT,CASSLGDRMNTEAFF
many,TRBV6-1,NA,TRBJ1-1,TGTGCCAGCAGTCCTGGAGGGGGGGTGGATGTCACTGAAGCTTTCTTT,CASSPGGGVDVTEAFF
many,TRBV13,TRBD2,TRBJ2-7,TGTGCCAGCAGCCTTCTAGCGGGAGCGGGCGAGCAGTACTTC,CASSLLAGAGEQYF
many,TRBV5-1,NA,TRBJ2-7,TGCGCCAGCAGCAACCACAGGGTTGACGAGCAGTACTTC,CASSNHRVDEQYF
NA,TRBV7-8,TRBD2,TRBJ2-3,TGTGCCAGCAGCCCAGGACTAGCGGGAGTCCTGGGGACGCAGTATTTT,CASSPGLAGVLGTQYF
many,TRBV18,TRBD2,TRBJ2-7,TGTGCCAGCTCACCCCTGACTAGCAAGTACTACGAGCAGTACTTC,CASSPLTSKYYEQYF
few,TRBV28,TRBD2,TRBJ2-1,TGTGCCAGCAGTTGGGGACTAGCGGGAAGGAATGAGCAGTTCTTC,CASSWGLAGRNEQFF
many,TRBV20-1,NA,TRBJ2-3,TGCAGTGCCAACAAACGGCGTTTCGGCACAGATACGCAGTATTTT,CSANKRRFGTDTQYF
few,TRBV19,NA,TRBJ1-1,TGTGCCAGTAGTATCCCGCGACAGAACATGAACACTGAAGCTTTCTTT,CASSIPRQNMNTEAFF
many,TRBV7-8,NA,TRBJ2-3,TGTGCCAGCAGCTCGGGACACAGCACAGATACGCAGTATTTT,CASSSGHSTDTQYF
many,TRBV20-1,NA,TRBJ2-3,TGCAGCCCCCAAAAACCGGGCACAGATACGCAGTATTTT,CSPQKPGTDTQYF
many,TRBV3-1,NA,TRBJ2-5,TGTGCCAGCAGCCAAGGGGCAGGGATGGGAGAGACCCAGTACTTC,CASSQGAGMGETQYF
few,TRBV6-5,TRBD2,TRBJ2-1,TGTGCCAGCAGTGCTCGAGCGGGAGCCGGAGAGCAGTTCTTC,CASSARAGAGEQFF
many,TRBV4-1,TRBD2,TRBJ2-3,TGCGCCAGCAGCCAAGTTTCGGCGGGAGAGGATACGCAGTATTTT,CASSQVSAGEDTQYF
NA,TRBV2,NA,TRBJ1-6,TGTGCCAGCGAGACAGGCCGTAATTCACCCCTCCACTTT,CASETGRNSPLHF
many,TRBV30,TRBD1,TRBJ2-7,TGTGCCTGGAGAGACAGGGTCCGATACGAGCAGTACTTC,CAWRDRVRYEQYF
NA,TRBV4-1,NA,TRBJ2-1,TGCGCCAGCAGCCCAGAAATCCACGGGATCAATGAGCAGTTCTTC,CASSPEIHGINEQFF
NA,TRBV5-5,TRBD1,TRBJ1-2,TGTGCCAGCAGCTTGGGGGACAGGACCTATGGCTACACCTTC,CASSLGDRTYGYTF